The text below deals with one TCR beta chain. The antigen this receptor binds is unknown. Base qualities are not at hand, and no much larger clone is one base apart. The cohort consisted of 666 healthy bone marrow donors. At the time of sampling, all cohort members were nominally healthy, though unrecorded immune exposures were likely present. The donor was CMV seronegative and belonged to the group of approximately 320 seronegative cohort members. A peripheral blood sample was collected from each donor, and TCR beta sequencing was performed on peripheral blood mononuclear cells. The Qiagen DNeasy Blood Extraction Kit was used to extract genomic DNA from the blood cell samples. The receptor library was made with the immunoSEQ multiplex PCR assay. For the multiplex PCR, a mixture combining 60 forward primers for TCR Vbeta segments and 13 reverse primers for TCR Jbeta segments was used. The CDR3 region of rearranged TCR beta genes was amplified from genomic DNA with a multiplex PCR assay. The Illumina HiSeq System was used to sequence the amplified TCR beta libraries as 87-base-pair reads. The paper's data handling went like this. A later analysis tallied 75 million to 95 million unique TCR beta chains across the 640 or so repertoires, and about 10 million of those chains were shared by two or more donors. To remove PCR and sequencing errors, raw reads were error-corrected and collapsed into unique sequences using a nearest-neighbor algorithm that merged closely related sequences. To assign V, D and J gene segments, CDR3 sequences were aligned to IMGT reference sequences. Each retained sequence needed at least a six-nucleotide match to both a V gene segment and a J gene segment. A rearrangement counted as productive if the CDR3 had no stop codons and remained in frame with V and J, and every other rearrangement counted as non-productive. CDR3 was defined by IMGT convention, running from the second conserved V-encoded cysteine to the conserved J-encoded phenylalanine. Sequences without an unambiguous match to a single V gene segment were excluded from the earlier analysis of over 500 of the donors. An earlier analysis of several hundred of the donors called V segments functional above 56.7% productive rearrangements and segregating when the between-donor standard deviation exceeded 5%. To diagnose cytomegalovirus status from the catalog of TCR beta chain sequences, a statistical classification framework was built. In a later analysis, V and J genes were assigned by comparing TCR nucleotide sequences against IMGT/GENE-DB human TR gene sequences. A later analysis assigned CDR3 sequences and most-parsimonious VDJ recombination scenarios with the TCRdist pipeline. In a later analysis, each TCR beta chain was defined by its CDR3 amino acid sequence together with its V-gene family, and reads without a unique V-gene family were excluded. In a later analysis, 500 to 700 highly shared, low-generation-probability nucleotide sequences were removed to address suspected cross-contamination and a sequencing artifact. For each public chain, a later analysis derived a clonal expansion index from normalized ranks of inferred template counts within each repertoire. Generation probabilities in a later analysis came from a VDJ recombination model fitted to out-of-frame rearrangements, and those results were checked against IGoR. Hypergeometric tests were used in a later analysis to score TCR-TCR, TCR-HLA and TCR-CMV co-occurrence, with a repertoire-size bias correction applied to the TCR pairs. To estimate false discovery rates, a later analysis permuted the HLA or CMV assignments 20 times. In a later analysis, co-occurring TCRs were grouped using DBSCAN, and TCRdist sequence similarity was added for clustering within HLA-allele-positive subsets. Repertoires with fewer than 30,000 or more than 120,000 public chains were left out of co-occurrence clustering, as were five repertoires with anomalous nucleotide sharing. TCRdb took this table from immuneACCESS and kept in-frame rearrangements with V and J called. Such tables lack part of the clones; where checked against another copy, unresolved V genes explain under half of the gap, and the rest is unexplained. From that table come the V and J calls and clone size; the DNA was used to work out D and trimming. A total of approximately 170,000 clones appear in this sample, 60% to 85% of them only once. 2.5% to 3.5% of the sample rests with the top ten.

The data originate from a study of cytomegalovirus exposure and HLA in healthy donors (dated by TCRdb to 2016 to 2017). In terms of the full investigation: An earlier analysis of roughly 630 of the donors reported approximately 290 Gb of sequence data and 120 million or so unique TCR beta sequences from about 200 million T cells. An early release covering roughly 600 HLA-typed donors comprised about 300 gigabases of sequencing data and tens of millions of unique TCR sequences. Of the roughly 400 genotyped donors, 75% to 85% were placed in the genetic ancestry cluster associated with self-reported Caucasian donors. The aim of the study was to test whether cataloging public T cell receptors could identify signatures of past pathogen exposure. The T cell repertoires of about 700 subjects were profiled by immunosequencing and related to cytomegalovirus serostatus. A separate validation cohort of 100 to 150 different subjects was used in addition to the approximately 610-subject first cohort. To predict cytomegalovirus infection status, the study brought together high-throughput TCR immunosequencing, statistical association of individual TCRs with disease status, and machine learning. In a later analysis, previously published TCR beta repertoires from 666 donors were re-analyzed and high-resolution HLA genotyping was added so that TCR occurrence patterns could be studied. Rather than drawing on any new phenotypic data, the later analysis identified candidate immune exposures from TCR beta sequences and the way those sequences occurred across donors. To decide whether each TCR beta V gene segment behaved as functional or pseudogenic, an earlier analysis of approximately 600 of the donors relied on high-throughput TCR beta sequencing. Alongside the repertoire data, information on donor age, sex, ethnicity and CMV serostatus was compiled. Genome-wide SNP genotypes for about 60% of the 666 donors were used in a later genetic analysis, which treated that subset as a discovery cohort. Every discovery cohort repertoire had been produced on one sequencing platform. Class I and class II HLA loci were covered by the typing at four-digit resolution. Typing coverage differed by locus: A, B, C, DRB1 and DQB1 were typed in roughly 620-630 donors, DQA1 in approximately 520, DPA1 in 600 to 610, and DPB1 in around 490. Several DR-DQ haplotypes were handled as single units for association and clustering because linkage in the cohort was strong. Among some 400 genotyped donors of the cohort, an average of about 220,000 unique TCR beta nucleotide sequences was sequenced per donor, of which 15% to 20% were non-productive. Findings and caveats that apply to the study as a whole: A later genetic analysis reported fewer N-insertions in productive TCRs among donors in an Asian-associated ancestry cluster than the roughly 640-donor mean. Cytomegalovirus status was reported to be diagnosed by the classifier with high specificity and sensitivity in both the original and validation cohorts. Immune exposure information for the cohort was limited to CMV serostatus. Sequencing depth was assumed to be roughly uniform across donors in the presence/absence analyses, though that assumption may not hold. Some IMGT-functional V segments, including TRBV6-2 and TRBV6-3, could not be told apart with the 87-base-pair reads, so those segments were excluded. A later analysis associated about 17,000 TCR beta sequences with specific HLA alleles at a false discovery rate of 0.05. Broadly in line with IMGT annotations, most TCR beta V segments showed up in productive rearrangements about 90% or about 30% of the time in an earlier analysis of around 550 of the donors. Assigning TCR associations to individual alleles was difficult when HLA alleles, especially DR and DQ, strongly co-occurred. The study gave a list of roughly 150 TCR beta chains associated with cytomegalovirus. In a later analysis, several top co-occurrence clusters were reported to appear linked to parvovirus B19, influenza, CMV and Epstein-Barr virus. A later analysis found that HLA-associated TCR beta chains were more clonally expanded and had lower generation probabilities than equally common non-associated chains. Three of the identified cytomegalovirus-associated TCR beta chains were confirmed in vitro to be specific for cytomegalovirus antigens. Linkage disequilibrium might explain the correlated functional status among segregating V segments, but an unknown experimental factor could not be ruled out. Only TCR beta chains were sequenced in this cohort, and the absence of alpha or paired-chain data limited detectable features. A further reported finding was that TCR beta sequences accurately predicted the HLA-A and HLA-B alleles for most subjects in the first cohort. The earlier analysis of approximately 540 of the donors excluded some 15 rarely observed V segments, including chromosome 9 orphons, because counts were too low. According to a later analysis, TCR association rates differed among HLA loci, with DRB1 alleles showing the most associated TCRs and HLA-C alleles showing the fewest. Most TCR sequences were observed very rarely across donors, whereas some public TCRs were present in many individuals. HLA typing was unavailable for some donors at each locus, so association tests used only the typed subset. Most CMV-associated TCR beta chains appeared to be HLA-restricted in a later analysis, and the HLA associations seemed to be driven largely by CMV exposure. In a later genetic analysis, a missense DCLRE1C variant was associated with V-gene and J-gene trimming of TCR beta chains, and the association was replicated in an independent cohort. According to the authors, the approach could potentially be generalized to other disease states and immunological phenotypes. A cluster of highly shared sequence variants was judged likely to be a technical artifact of the sequencing pipeline.

The trim is 4 bases for V and 5 bases for J, with a gap of 20 bases between the germline ends. The CDR3, from cysteine to phenylalanine, totals 16 residues. Only CDR3 DNA remains: 48 bases, in frame from the first base. CDR1 and CDR2 are drawn from the germline V gene: SGHDT, YYEEEE. Here the chain combines TRBV5-6 and TRBJ2-3, with no confidently assigned D gene. Sequencing was performed on PBMCs. The receptor was derived from a female donor in good health and CMV-seronegative. CDR3 protein: CASSDEIEAGEDTQYF. The bases read TGTGCCAGCAGCGACGAGATTGAGGCTGGAGAAGATACGCAGTATTTT.